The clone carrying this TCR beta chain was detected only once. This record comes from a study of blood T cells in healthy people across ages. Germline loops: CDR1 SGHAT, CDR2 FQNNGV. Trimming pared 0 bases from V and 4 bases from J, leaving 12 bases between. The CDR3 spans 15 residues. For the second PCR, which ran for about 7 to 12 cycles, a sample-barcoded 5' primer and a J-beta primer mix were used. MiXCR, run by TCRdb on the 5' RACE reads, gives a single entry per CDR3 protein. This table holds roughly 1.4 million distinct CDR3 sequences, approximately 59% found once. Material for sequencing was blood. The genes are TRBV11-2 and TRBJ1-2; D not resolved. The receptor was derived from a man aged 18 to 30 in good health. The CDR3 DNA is TGTGCCAGCAGCTTAGAGTACGGGGTGGGCTATGGCTACACCTTC. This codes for CASSLEYGVGYGYTF.